This T cell receptor beta chain was identified in a study of monozygotic twins with inflammatory bowel disease. From its re-call of the 5' RACE reads, TCRdb lists each CDR3 protein once, without DNA. The sample has 80,000 or so distinct CDR3 sequences; the top ten hold approximately 7.4%. Study-level findings and limits: Researchers report that IBD patients shared fewer clonotypes with others than healthy twins, especially amid disease activity. Possibly reflecting limited power, no difference in repertoire similarity was found between concordant and discordant twins.

Investigators extracted total RNA from whole blood and did not sort T cells. Germline CDR1 is SNHLY and CDR2 is FYNNEI. The CDR3 runs to 17 residues. As for this clonotype: What it binds is unknown.

The sequence was collected from a human donor with ulcerative colitis or Crohn's disease, or a healthy co-twin of an affected twin (not recorded which). The chain carries TRBV2 and TRBJ1-1; TCRdb names TRBD1, which stays unverified in the absence of DNA. Sequenced sample: blood. CDR3 sequence: CASRIGQGRSGNTEAFF.